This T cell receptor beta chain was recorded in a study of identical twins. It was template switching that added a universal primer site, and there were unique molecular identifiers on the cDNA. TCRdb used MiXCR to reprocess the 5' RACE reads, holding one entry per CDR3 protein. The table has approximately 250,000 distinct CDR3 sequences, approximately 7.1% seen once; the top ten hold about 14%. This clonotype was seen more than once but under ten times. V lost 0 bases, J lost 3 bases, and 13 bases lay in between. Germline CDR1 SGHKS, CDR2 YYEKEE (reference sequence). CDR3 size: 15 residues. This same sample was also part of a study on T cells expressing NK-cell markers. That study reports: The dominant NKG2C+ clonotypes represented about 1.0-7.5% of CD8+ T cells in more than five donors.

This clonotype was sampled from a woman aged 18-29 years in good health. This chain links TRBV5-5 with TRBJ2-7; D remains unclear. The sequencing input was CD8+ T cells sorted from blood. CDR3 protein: CASSLVGLSDYEQYF. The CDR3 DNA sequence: TGTGCCAGCAGCTTGGTGGGCCTATCGGACTACGAGCAGTACTTC. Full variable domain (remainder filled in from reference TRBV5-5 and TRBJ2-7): DAGVTQSPTHLIKTRGQQVTLRCSPISGHKSVSWYQQVLGQGPQFIFQYYEKEERGRGNFPDRFSARQFPNYSSELNVNALLLGDSALYLCASSLVGLSDYEQYFGPGTRLTVT.